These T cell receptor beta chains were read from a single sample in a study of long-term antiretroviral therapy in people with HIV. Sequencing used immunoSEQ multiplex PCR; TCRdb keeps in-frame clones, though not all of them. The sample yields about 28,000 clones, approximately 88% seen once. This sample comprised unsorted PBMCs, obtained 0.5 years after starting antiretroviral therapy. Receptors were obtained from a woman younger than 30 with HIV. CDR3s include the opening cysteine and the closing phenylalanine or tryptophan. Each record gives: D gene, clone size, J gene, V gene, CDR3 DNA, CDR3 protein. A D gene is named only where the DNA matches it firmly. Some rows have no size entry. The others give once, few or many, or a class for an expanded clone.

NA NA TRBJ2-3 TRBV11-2 TGTGCCAGCAGCGCGGTCCACACAGATACGCAGTATTTT CASSAVHTDTQYF
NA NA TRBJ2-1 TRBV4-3 TGCGCCAGCAGCCAACTGACAACCCATGAGCAGTTCTTC CASSQLTTHEQFF
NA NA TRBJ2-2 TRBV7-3 TGTGCCAGCAGCTTAAGACAGACGACCACCGGGGAGCTGTTTTTT CASSLRQTTTGELFF
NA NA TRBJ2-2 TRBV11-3 TGTGCCAGCAGCTTAAGGGATCCCGGGGAGCTGTTTTTT CASSLRDPGELFF
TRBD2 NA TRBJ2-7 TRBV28 TGTGCCAGCAGTTTAATAAGCGGGATCGGAGGCGAGCAGTACTTC CASSLISGIGGEQYF
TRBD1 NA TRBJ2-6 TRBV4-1 TGCGCCAGCAGCCCGTTACCCCCACAGGGGGCAACAGCCCACTCTGGGGCCAACGTCCTGACTTTC CASSPLPPQGATAHSGANVLTF
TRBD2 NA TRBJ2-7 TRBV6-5 TGTGCCAGCACCCGACTAGCGGGCCTAAGCCACGAGCAGTACTTC CASTRLAGLSHEQYF
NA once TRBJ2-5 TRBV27 TGTGCCAGCAGTTTAAGCTCGGGGAAGACCCAGTACTTC CASSLSSGKTQYF
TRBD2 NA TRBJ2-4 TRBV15 TGTGCCACCAGCAGAGTGATAGCGGGAGCTTTGGCCCCGTCGGTCAAAAACATTCAGTACTTC CATSRVIAGALAPSVKNIQYF
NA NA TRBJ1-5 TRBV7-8 TGTGCCAGCAGCTTAGGGGTTTGGAATCAGCCCCAGCATTTT CASSLGVWNQPQHF
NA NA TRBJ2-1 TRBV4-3 TGCGCCAGCAGCCAAGAACTGGGCTACTACAATGAGCAGTTCTTC CASSQELGYYNEQFF
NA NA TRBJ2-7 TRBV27 TGTGCCAGCAGTTTATCACTTTCCTACGAGCAGTACTTC CASSLSLSYEQYF
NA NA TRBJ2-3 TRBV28 TGTGCCAGCAGTTTACCGCTAATCGGAAAAAACACAGATACGCAGTATTTT CASSLPLIGKNTDTQYF
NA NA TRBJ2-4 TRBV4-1 TGCGCCAGCAGCCAAGATCCCGGACGGCCAAACATTCAGTACTTC CASSQDPGRPNIQYF
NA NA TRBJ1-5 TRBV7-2 TGTGCCAGCAGCTCCCAGTCGGAGCCGGGGACACAACCCCAGCATTTT CASSSQSEPGTQPQHF
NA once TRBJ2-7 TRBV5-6 TGTGCCAGCAGCTTGGCCGGGAGCTGGTACGAGCAGTACTTC CASSLAGSWYEQYF
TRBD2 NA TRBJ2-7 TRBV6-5 TGTGCCAGCAGTCCACAAGCGGGAGACATATACGAGCAGTACTTC CASSPQAGDIYEQYF
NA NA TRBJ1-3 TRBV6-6 TGTGCCAGCAGTTACAGGGGACAATTGGACACCATATATTTT CASSYRGQLDTIYF
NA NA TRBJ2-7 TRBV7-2 TGTGCCAGCAGCTTTCCCGACAGCCCCCTATCCTACGAGCAGTACTTC CASSFPDSPLSYEQYF
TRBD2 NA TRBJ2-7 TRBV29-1 TGCAGCGTGGGGGGTTCTAGCGGGTACGAGCAGTACTTC CSVGGSSGYEQYF
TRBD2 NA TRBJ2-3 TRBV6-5 TGTGCCAGCAGTTACCTACTAGCGGGAAGCACAGATACGCAGTATTTT CASSYLLAGSTDTQYF
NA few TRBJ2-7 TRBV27 TGTGCCAGCAGTTTATTGTCCCGCGAGCAGTACTTC CASSLLSREQYF
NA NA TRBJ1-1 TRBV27 TGTGCCAGCAGTTTTGCGTCGGGGGGCACTGAAGCTTTCTTT CASSFASGGTEAFF
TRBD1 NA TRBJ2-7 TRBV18 TGTGCCAGCTCCCCGGATCAGACAGGGGGGGCCTACGAGCAGTACTTC CASSPDQTGGAYEQYF
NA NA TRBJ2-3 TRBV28 TGTGCCAGCAGTTGGGCGGCTGCGGGTAGCACAGATACGCAGTATTTT CASSWAAAGSTDTQYF
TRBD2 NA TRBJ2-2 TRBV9 TGTGCCAGCAGCGTAGACGGGACTAGCGGCACCGGGGAGCTGTTTTTT CASSVDGTSGTGELFF
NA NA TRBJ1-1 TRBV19 TGTGCCAGTAGTATAGGGGCAGGGGCTGAAGCTTTCTTT CASSIGAGAEAFF
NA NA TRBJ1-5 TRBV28 TGTGCCAGCAGTGCGGGAGGGGGCAATCAGCCCCAGCATTTT CASSAGGGNQPQHF
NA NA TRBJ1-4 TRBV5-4 TGTGCCAGCAGCTTGGGAGGGAGTGTTGAAAAACTGTTTTTT CASSLGGSVEKLFF
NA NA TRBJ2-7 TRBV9 TGTGCCAGCAGCGATGGGACCTCGATGTACGAGCAGTACTTC CASSDGTSMYEQYF
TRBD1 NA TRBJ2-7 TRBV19 TGTGCCAGTAGCGGACAGGGAATCTCCTACGAGCAGTACTTC CASSGQGISYEQYF
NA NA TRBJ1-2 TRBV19 TGTGCCAGTAGTACCCTCATCTCTAACTATGGCTACACCTTC CASSTLISNYGYTF
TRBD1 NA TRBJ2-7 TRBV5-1 TGCGCCAGCAGCTCAAGACAGGGGGCCTGGGAGCAGTACTTC CASSSRQGAWEQYF
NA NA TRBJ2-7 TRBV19 TGTGCCAGTAGCGGGACCGTGACCTACGAGCAGTACTTC CASSGTVTYEQYF
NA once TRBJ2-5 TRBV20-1 TGCAGTGCCAAGAGGTGGGAGACCCAGTACTTC CSAKRWETQYF
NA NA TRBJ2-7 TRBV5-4 TGTGCCAGCAGCTTGGGGGTTACAATTTACGAGCAGTACTTC CASSLGVTIYEQYF
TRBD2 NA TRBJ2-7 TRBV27 TGTGCCAGCAGTCCTAGCGGGAGAAGCGACGAGCAGTACTTC CASSPSGRSDEQYF
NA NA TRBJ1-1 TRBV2 TGTGCCAGCAGGGATTATTGGGGAAAAGGGGGTCGGACTGAAGCTTTCTTT CASRDYWGKGGRTEAFF